The present TCR beta chain was sequenced within a study of cytomegalovirus exposure and HLA in healthy donors. About the research overall: Ancestry clustering placed 81% of a few hundred genotyped donors in the Caucasian-associated cluster.

Primers for the PCR totalled 60 Vbeta and 13 Jbeta. Measured with immunoSEQ multiplex PCR; TCRdb has only the in-frame clones, and not every one. The table shows some 140,000 clones, with roughly three quarters occurring only once. The germline CDR1 and CDR2 sequences are WSHSY and SAAADI. After removal of 3 bases from V and 8 bases from J, the junction contained 8 bases not matched to a gene. The CDR3 sequence is 17 residues long. The rearrangement uses TRBV10-2 and TRBJ2-3; the match to TRBD2 covers 16 bases. The receptor was isolated from a man aged 25-40 years in good health and CMV-seronegative. The sample was PBMCs. The DNA of the CDR3 is TGCGCCAGCAGTGATCCGAAGGGACTAGCGGGAGGGTCTACGCAGTATTTT. This translates into CASSDPKGLAGGSTQYF.